This T cell receptor beta chain was recovered during a study of yellow fever vaccine responses in identical twins. The CDR3 is 13 amino acids. V was pared by 4 bases and J by 5 bases, with 5 bases of the junction left unmatched. The germline gives CDR1 SGHVS, CDR2 FNYEAQ. Regarding the study as a whole: Twins' vaccine T cell responses reportedly seemed partly convergent and partly personalized.

Of note for this clonotype: Its antigen is unknown.

One entry per CDR3 protein, called by TCRdb with MiXCR from the RT-PCR reads. The table shows about 11,000 distinct CDR3 sequences, with over 60% occurring only once. The chain has TRBV7-6 and TRBJ2-7; 7 bases line up with TRBD1. The sample consisted of T cells from blood (PBMCs), unsorted or a sorted subset (not recorded which), taken before or after yellow fever vaccination (not recorded which). The TCR comes from a woman younger than 35 who received the yellow fever vaccine. The CDR3 loop reads CASSWGTDDEQYF. Here the CDR3 DNA reads TGTGCCAGCAGCTGGGGGACAGATGACGAGCAGTACTTC.